This passage covers 15 T cell receptor beta chains from one sample sequenced in a study of blood T cell repertoires in COVID-19. The protocol was immunoSEQ multiplex PCR, while the TCRdb copy is restricted to in-frame clones and leaves out a portion. The sample lists more than 350,000 clones, around 91% occurring once. Input material: PBMCs or T cells enriched from blood (not recorded which). Every receptor here comes from a man aged 18-30 years who had recovered from COVID-19.

V is TRBV21-1 and J is TRBJ1-5. TRBV21-1 is a documented pseudogene. This CDR3 is built from 19 residues. CDR3 in amino acids: CASSPRSRHPGRQDQPQHF. CDR3 DNA: TGTGCCAGCAGCCCGCGCTCTAGACACCCAGGGAGGCAGGATCAGCCCCAGCATTTT.

In regard to this clone: The sample contains more than one DNA sequence encoding this CDR3. This chain uses TRBV9 with TRBJ2-2; D is uncertain. Germline V gene lookup returns CDR1 SGDLS and CDR2 YYNGEE. Trimming shortened V by 2 bases and J by 8 bases, and 10 bases separated the two germline ends. CDR3 size: 13 residues. The CDR3 DNA sequence: TGTGCCAGCAGCGTCGGCGGAACGGGGGAGCTGTTTTTT. Its protein product is CASSVGGTGELFF.

The DNA of the CDR3 is TGCAGCGTTGAAGACGCGGCAGGGGGCAGTGAGCAGTTCTTC. This encodes CSVEDAAGGSEQFF. The chain recombines TRBV29-1 with TRBJ2-1, with 8 bases lining up with TRBD1. Germline assignment: CDR1 SQVTM and CDR2 ANQGSEA. The CDR3 extends over 14 amino acids. V lost 0 bases and J lost 9; bases outside the gene matches: 7.

The gene calls are TRBV7-7 and TRBJ2-3; D possibly corresponds to TRBD1 (5 bases). V lost 4 bases to trimming and J lost 6 bases, with 17 bases between them. The CDR3 spans 15 residues. The germline V gene has CDR1 SSHAT and CDR2 FNYEAQ (reference sequence). The CDR3 is CASSSTRTLGDTQYF. The CDR3 DNA follows: TGTGCCAGCAGCTCCACCAGGACACTGGGGGATACGCAGTATTTT.

The rearrangement links TRBV19 to TRBJ2-5; 7 positions match TRBD1. Germline CDR1 LNHDA, CDR2 SQIVND (reference sequence). With 0 bases clipped from V and 2 bases from J, the junction kept 3 bases outside the gene matches. This CDR3 is built from 15 residues. The CDR3 spells CASSIEGGRQETQYF. The DNA of the CDR3 is TGTGCCAGTAGTATAGAAGGGGGCCGGCAAGAGACCCAGTACTTC.

The chain couples TRBV19 to TRBJ2-7; D gene unclear. The CDR3 extends over 13 amino acids. The germline V gene has CDR1 LNHDA and CDR2 SQIVND (reference sequence). In DNA form, the CDR3 reads TGTGCTTCCTTATCGACCTCAACCGGGGAGCAGTACTTC. Protein sequence: CASLSTSTGEQYF.

The chain joins TRBV19 to TRBJ1-2; TRBD1 aligns across 8 bases. The V gene's germline CDR1 is LNHDA and CDR2 SQIVND (reference sequence). The V gene end was trimmed by 4 bases and the J gene end by 6 bases; junction bases not matched to a gene: 4. The CDR3 covers 13 residues. Written as DNA, the CDR3 is TGTGCCAGTAGTAGGACAGGGCTGAATGGCTACACCTTC. Translating gives CASSRTGLNGYTF.

The chain employs TRBV7-8 and TRBJ1-1; D is undetermined. There are 15 residues in the CDR3. V was trimmed by 6 bases and J by 0 bases, leaving 14 bases between them. CDR1 and CDR2 (germline): SGHVS, FQNEAQ. CDR3 DNA sequence: TGTGCCAGCAGAGGGCCGGGGAGCTTGAACACTGAAGCTTTCTTT. Protein: CASRGPGSLNTEAFF.

The chain is built from TRBV5-1 and TRBJ2-1; TRBD2 matches at 8 bases. The CDR3 totals 14 residues. The germline CDR1 and CDR2 sequences are SGHRS and YFSETQ. Losses at the gene ends were 0 bases for V and 8 bases for J; bases not matched to a gene: 4. CDR3 in amino acids: CASSLEGLGHEQFF. In DNA, the CDR3 is TGCGCCAGCAGCTTGGAGGGACTAGGCCATGAGCAGTTCTTC.

The J gene is TRBJ2-7, the V gene TRBV3-1 (or the pseudogene TRBV3-2); perhaps TRBD2 as D (5 bases). This CDR3 contains 12 residues. The V end was cut by 0 bases, the J end by 6 bases, with 6 bases between. CDR1 and CDR2 (germline): LGHDT, YNNKEL (reference sequence). The CDR3 sequence is CASSQEGLEQYF. CDR3 coding DNA: TGTGCCAGCAGCCAAGAAGGACTCGAGCAGTACTTC.

The CDR3 loop reads CASSSAGQTNYGYTF. The CDR3 coding sequence is TGTGCCAGCAGCTCGGCGGGACAGACTAACTATGGCTACACCTTC. The chain has TRBV7-9 and TRBJ1-2, with 7 bases lining up with TRBD1. This CDR3 has 15 amino acids. The J segment lost 0 bases and the V segment lost 4 bases, leaving 5 bases of the junction unmatched. Germline values: CDR1 SEHNR, CDR2 FQNEAQ (reference sequence).

This clone is a singleton in its sample. The chain joins TRBV4-1 to TRBJ2-7; TRBD2 might be the D (5 bases). CDR1 is MGHRA, CDR2 YSYEKL, per germline. This CDR3 comprises 16 residues. Trimming stripped 0 bases from V and 2 bases from J, with 14 bases between. CDR3 DNA: TGCGCCAGCAGCCAAGATCGGCTCCGGGGAACCTACGAGCAGTACTTC. Translating gives CASSQDRLRGTYEQYF.

This chain links TRBV19 with TRBJ1-5; 11 nucleotides align to TRBD1. The CDR3 consists of 19 residues. V shed 7 bases, J shed 0 bases, and the junction held 14 bases outside the gene matches. Germline V CDR1 and CDR2: LNHDA, SQIVND (reference sequence). In DNA, the CDR3 is TGTGCCAGTACCACACCTCGGACAGGGGGCGCGCTTAGCAATCAGCCCCAGCATTTT. It specifies CASTTPRTGGALSNQPQHF.

The CDR3 bases are TGTGCCATCTCGGGTCGACAGGGCCAAGAGACCCAGTACTTC. Its translation: CAISGRQGQETQYF. The chain recombines TRBV10-3 with TRBJ2-5; 7 positions match TRBD1. V shed 8 bases, J shed 1 base, and the junction held 7 bases outside the gene matches. The CDR3 is 14 amino acids. Germline CDR1 is ENHRY and CDR2 is SYGVKD.

The chain combines TRBV7-8 with TRBJ2-1; TRBD2 agrees at 9 bases. CDR1 is SGHVS, CDR2 FQNEAQ, per germline. This CDR3 spans 19 amino acids. V dropped 5 bases and J dropped 0; count of bases not matched to a gene: 14. The CDR3 DNA reads as TGTGCCAGCAGCCCCCTAGAGGGGCGGGAGGGCTCCTCCTACAATGAGCAGTTCTTC. Its translation is CASSPLEGREGSSYNEQFF.